At least ten counts were recorded for the clone carrying this TCR beta chain. The antigen remains unidentified. These data are taken from a study of quantifying T cell responses using KT2 cells. Study as a whole: TCR alpha and beta constant-region primers primed reverse transcription of RNA. Findings and caveats of the study: KT2 sequence counts showed saturation when very many KT2 cells were spiked in. KT2 sequences were detected down to about one KT2 cell per 100,000 PBMC.

KT2, a clone with a known TCR, was spiked into unfractionated PBMC. A range of KT2-to-PBMC ratios was made using fixed PBMC numbers. Each cDNA got a UMI-containing oligo ligated at its 3' end. An equimolar mix of RC1.1 and RC1.2 primed the beta chain across TRBC1 and TRBC2. TCRdb reanalysed the UMI-ligation and nested PCR reads using MiXCR and keeps one entry per CDR3 protein. The table has roughly 50,000 distinct CDR3 sequences, around an eighth seen once. The CDR3 contains 15 residues. Germline V gives CDR1 SQVTM, CDR2 ANQGSEA. Trimming cost V 0 bases and J 3 bases; bases outside gene matches: 7. The chain carries TRBV29-1 and TRBJ2-7; 8 bases are shared with TRBD1. The TCR originated in a human donor. Sequencing input: PBMCs spiked with cells of the T cell clone KT2. The CDR3 is CSVEDSRQGSYEQYF. DNA for the CDR3: TGCAGCGTTGAAGATTCTCGACAGGGGAGCTACGAGCAGTACTTC.